The clone carrying this T cell receptor (beta chain) was observed many times. Its antigen is undetermined. The source of the sample is a study of type 1 and type 2 diabetes patients. Study overall: CD4+ or CD8+ T cells were positively selected from PBMCs with microbeads.

The PCR template was genomic DNA. A primer set of 30 forward and 13 reverse primers amplified the CDR3. A single record per CDR3 protein comes from TCRdb applying MiXCR to the multiplex PCR reads. Of 280,000 or so distinct CDR3 sequences listed, 47% are singletons. J lost 1 base, V lost 6 bases, and 2 bases had no gene match. The CDR3 consists of 13 residues. Germline V gives CDR1 ENHRY, CDR2 SYGVKD. Standard classification criteria confirmed type 1 or type 2 diabetes in all patients. General study findings and limits: Type 1 diabetes repertoires were significantly less diverse than type 2 diabetes ones.

What was sequenced was peripheral blood mononuclear cells (PBMCs). This chain joins TRBV10-3 and TRBJ2-5, with 7 positions matching TRBD1. The receptor comes from a man between 18 and 35 years old with type 2 diabetes. The CDR3 here is CAIRGDSQETQYF. CDR3 sequence (DNA): TGTGCCATCAGGGGGGACAGCCAAGAGACCCAGTACTTC.